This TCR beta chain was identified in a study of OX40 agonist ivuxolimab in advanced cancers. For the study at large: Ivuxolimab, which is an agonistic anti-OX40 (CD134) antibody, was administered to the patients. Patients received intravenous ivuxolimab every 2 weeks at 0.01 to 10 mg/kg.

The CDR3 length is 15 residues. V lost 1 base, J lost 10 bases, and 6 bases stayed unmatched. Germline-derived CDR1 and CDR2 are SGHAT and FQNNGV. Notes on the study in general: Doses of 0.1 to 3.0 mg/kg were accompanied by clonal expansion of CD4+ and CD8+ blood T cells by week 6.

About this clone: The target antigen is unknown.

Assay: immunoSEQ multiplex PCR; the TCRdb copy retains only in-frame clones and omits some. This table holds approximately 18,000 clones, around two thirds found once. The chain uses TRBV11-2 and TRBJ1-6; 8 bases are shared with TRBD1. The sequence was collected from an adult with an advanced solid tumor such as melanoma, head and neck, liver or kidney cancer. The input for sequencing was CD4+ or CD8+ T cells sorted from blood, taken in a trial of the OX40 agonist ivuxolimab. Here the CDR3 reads CASSLGQGTGSPLHF. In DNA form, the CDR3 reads TGTGCCAGCAGCTTAGGACAGGGGACAGGCTCACCCCTCCACTTT.